This TCR beta chain was sequenced during a study of T cells in Graves' hyperthyroidism and ophthalmopathy. Amplification of TCR beta CDR3 regions used RNA as the template. TCR CDR3 underwent first-round RT-PCR with the HTBI primer set. TCRdb fed the multiplex PCR reads into MiXCR, producing one record per CDR3 protein. There are under 300,000 distinct CDR3 sequences in the sample; less than 15% occur only once, and roughly 8.5% lies in the top ten. The CDR3 has 16 amino acids. Per the germline V gene, CDR1 is MNHEY and CDR2 is SVGAGI. The V gene end was trimmed by 0 bases and the J gene end by 5 bases; junction bases not matched to a gene: 9.

Specimen: blood. The rearrangement joins TRBV6-5 to TRBJ1-1; 7 bases fit TRBD1. The sequence derives from a woman aged 30 to 39 with Graves' hyperthyroidism that later progressed to Graves' ophthalmopathy. Here the CDR3 reads CASSYSSGGDRTEAFF. For the CDR3, the DNA is TGTGCCAGCAGTTACTCAAGTGGTGGGGACAGAACTGAAGCTTTCTTT.